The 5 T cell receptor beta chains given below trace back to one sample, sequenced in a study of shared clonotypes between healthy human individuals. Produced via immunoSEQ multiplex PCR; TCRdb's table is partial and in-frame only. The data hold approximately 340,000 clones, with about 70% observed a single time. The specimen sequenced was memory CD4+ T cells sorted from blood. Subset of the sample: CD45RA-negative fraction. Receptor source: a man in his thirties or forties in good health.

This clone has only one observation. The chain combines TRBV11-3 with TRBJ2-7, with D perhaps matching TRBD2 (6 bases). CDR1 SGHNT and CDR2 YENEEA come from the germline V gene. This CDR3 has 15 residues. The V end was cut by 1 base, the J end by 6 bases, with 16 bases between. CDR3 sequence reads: CASSLGGTHASEQYF. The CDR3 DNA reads TGTGCCAGCAGCTTAGGCGGGACTCATGCTAGCGAGCAGTACTTC.

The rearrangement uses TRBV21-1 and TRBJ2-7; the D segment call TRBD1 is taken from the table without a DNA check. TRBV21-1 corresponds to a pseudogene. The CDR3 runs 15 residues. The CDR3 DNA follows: TGTGCCAGCAGCAAAAGGACAGGGGATGCCTACGAGCAGTACTTC. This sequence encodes CASSKRTGDAYEQYF.

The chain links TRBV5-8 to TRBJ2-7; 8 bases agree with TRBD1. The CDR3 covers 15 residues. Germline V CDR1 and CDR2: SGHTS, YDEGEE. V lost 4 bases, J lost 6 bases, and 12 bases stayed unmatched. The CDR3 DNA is TGTGCCAGCAGCCCGGCTGGACAGGGTGGTCTCGAGCAGTACTTC. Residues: CASSPAGQGGLEQYF.

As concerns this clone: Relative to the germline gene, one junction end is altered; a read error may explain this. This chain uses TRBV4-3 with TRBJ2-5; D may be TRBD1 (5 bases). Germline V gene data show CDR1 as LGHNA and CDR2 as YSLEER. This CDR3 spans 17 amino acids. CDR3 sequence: CASSQGVGRATKEIQYF. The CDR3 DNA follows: TGCGCCAGCAGCCAAGGGGTGGGCAGGGCAACTAAAGAGATCCAGTACTTC.

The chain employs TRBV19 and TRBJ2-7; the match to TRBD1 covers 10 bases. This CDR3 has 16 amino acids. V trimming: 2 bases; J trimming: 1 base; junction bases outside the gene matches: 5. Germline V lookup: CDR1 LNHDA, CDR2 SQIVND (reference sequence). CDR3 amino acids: CASSITGQGLSYEQYF. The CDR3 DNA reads TGTGCCAGTAGTATAACGGGACAGGGGTTGTCCTACGAGCAGTACTTC.